Shown below are 22 T cell receptor beta chains from a single sample sequenced in a study of blood T cell repertoires in COVID-19. Repertoires were generated with immunoSEQ multiplex PCR, while TCRdb's copy carries only in-frame clones and drops some. Found here are 220,000 or so clones, more than 65% of them singletons; the top ten hold 3.5% to 4%. Material: peripheral blood. The receptors derive from an elderly woman with acute or convalescent COVID-19.

V and J are TRBV3-1 (or the pseudogene TRBV3-2) and TRBJ2-1; TRBD2 aligns across 7 bases. The CDR3 consists of 17 residues. The junction had 10 bases not matched to a gene; V was cut back by 5 bases and J by 0 bases. The germline CDR1 and CDR2 sequences are LGHDT and YNNKEL (reference sequence). DNA for the CDR3: TGTGCCAGCAGCGGGGGTCAGCTAGCGGACTCCTACAATGAGCAGTTCTTC. Amino acids: CASSGGQLADSYNEQFF.

This sequence joins TRBV5-1 and TRBJ2-1; D possibly corresponds to TRBD1 (5 bases). V lost 8 bases, J lost 8 bases, and 17 bases lay in between. The germline CDR1 and CDR2 sequences are SGHRS and YFSETQ. The CDR3 length is 13 residues. CDR3 protein: CASGRAQGHEQFF. Here the CDR3 DNA reads TGCGCCAGTGGAAGGGCCCAGGGCCATGAGCAGTTCTTC. Supplemented by reference TRBV5-1 and TRBJ2-1, the full variable domain reads KAGVTQTPRYLIKTRGQQVTLSCSPISGHRSVSWYQQTPGQGLQFLFEYFSETQRNKGNFPGRFSGRQFSNSRSEMNVSTLELGDSALYLCASGRAQGHEQFFGPGTRLTVL.

The rearrangement links TRBV29-1 to TRBJ2-1, with D possibly being TRBD2 (5 bases). The CDR3 has 13 residues. Trimming took off 4 bases at V and 5 bases at J, with 12 bases between the two ends. Germline V lookup: CDR1 SQVTM, CDR2 ANQGSEA. CDR3 nucleotide sequence: TGCAGCGTTGCGACTACCCAGGACAATGAGCAGTTCTTC. This encodes CSVATTQDNEQFF.

In its sample, this clone was seen once. CDR3 region: CASSLDSPGYYGYTF. As DNA, the CDR3 is TGTGCCAGCAGCTTAGATTCCCCAGGTTATTATGGCTACACCTTC. The chain has TRBV11-2 and TRBJ1-2, with D unclear. Looked up from germline, CDR1 is SGHAT and CDR2 is FQNNGV. The CDR3 consists of 15 residues. V was shortened by 0 bases and J by 5 bases, with 13 bases between the two germline ends.

The rearrangement links TRBV9 to TRBJ1-1; no definite D call. CDR3 size: 15 residues. The V and J ends lost 3 bases and 1 base respectively, with 13 bases between them. Germline V gives CDR1 SGDLS, CDR2 YYNGEE. The CDR3 DNA reads as TGTGCCAGCAGCGCCCTAGCGGAGGGGAACACTGAAGCTTTCTTT. Protein sequence: CASSALAEGNTEAFF.

The V and J genes are TRBV9 and TRBJ2-5, with 9 positions matching TRBD2. Germline lookup yields CDR1 SGDLS and CDR2 YYNGEE. The CDR3 has 15 residues. J gave up 2 bases and V 0 bases, and 2 bases lay outside the gene matches. CDR3 region: CASSVGGRAQETQYF. DNA for the CDR3: TGTGCCAGCAGCGTAGGCGGGAGGGCTCAAGAGACCCAGTACTTC.

J is TRBJ2-1 and V is TRBV4-2, with 8 bases fitting TRBD2. The CDR3 is made up of 18 amino acids. V lost 0 bases to trimming and J lost 0 bases; unmatched junction nucleotides: 7. Germline CDR1 LGHNA, CDR2 YNFKEQ. DNA of the CDR3: TGTGCCAGCAGCCAAGATCCTGGCGGGGGGAGCTCCTACAATGAGCAGTTCTTC. Encoded protein: CASSQDPGGGSSYNEQFF.

The genes are TRBV6-5 and TRBJ2-1, with 7 bases that match TRBD2. Unmatched junction bases numbered 0, after V lost 1 base and J lost 6 bases. Germline lookup yields CDR1 MNHEY and CDR2 SVGAGI. This CDR3 has 13 amino acids. CDR3 loop: CASSYWGGNEQFF. As DNA, the CDR3 is TGTGCCAGCAGTTACTGGGGGGGCAATGAGCAGTTCTTC.

The rearrangement joins TRBV29-1 to TRBJ2-7, with D perhaps TRBD2 (6 bases). The germline V gene has CDR1 SQVTM and CDR2 ANQGSEA. The V end was cut by 6 bases, the J end by 6 bases, with 21 bases between. The CDR3 has 14 amino acids. CDR3 amino acids: CSVSGGVVNGEQYF. CDR3 in DNA: TGCAGCGTCTCAGGAGGGGTTGTTAATGGCGAGCAGTACTTC.

The chain couples TRBV7-9 to TRBJ1-6; TRBD1 aligns across 8 bases. This CDR3 has 14 residues. Germline assignment: CDR1 SEHNR and CDR2 FQNEAQ (reference sequence). J lost 8 bases, V lost 4 bases, and 4 bases had no gene match. The CDR3 protein is CASSYGTGHSPLHF. DNA for the CDR3: TGTGCCAGCAGCTACGGGACAGGTCATTCACCCCTCCACTTT.

The chain is built from TRBV6-5 and TRBJ1-1; 9 bases match TRBD1. In germline, CDR1 is MNHEY, CDR2 SVGAGI. The CDR3 sequence is 14 residues long. J lost 8 bases, V lost 6 bases, and 10 bases had no gene match. The CDR3 DNA sequence: TGTGCCAGCAGAGACAGGGGGAGTAACGGGGAAGCTTTCTTT. This gives the protein CASRDRGSNGEAFF.

V gene TRBV7-9 combines with J gene TRBJ2-3, with 9 bases that match TRBD1. This CDR3 is built from 13 residues. The V gene's germline CDR1 is SEHNR and CDR2 FQNEAQ (reference sequence). J lost 2 bases, V lost 11 bases, and 5 bases had no gene match. The CDR3 is CAGQGITTDTQYF. The CDR3, as DNA: TGTGCCGGACAGGGGATTACCACAGATACGCAGTATTTT.

The rearrangement joins TRBV5-4 to TRBJ2-5; TRBD1 might be the D (5 bases). V was cut by 7 bases and J by 0 bases, with 10 bases left in between. This CDR3 contains 13 residues. Germline CDR1 is SGHNT and CDR2 is YYREEE (reference sequence). The CDR3 is CASATGYQETQYF. CDR3 sequence (DNA): TGTGCCAGCGCCACAGGTTACCAAGAGACCCAGTACTTC. Filled out from reference TRBV5-4 and TRBJ2-5, the complete variable domain reads ETGVTQSPTHLIKTRGQQVTLRCSSQSGHNTVSWYQQALGQGPQFIFQYYREEENGRGNFPPRFSGLQFPNYSSELNVNALELDDSALYLCASATGYQETQYFGPGTRLLVL.

The chain carries TRBV7-3 and TRBJ2-1; D is possibly TRBD2 (6 bases). V was pared by 2 bases and J by 3 bases, with 11 bases between. There are 15 residues in the CDR3. Germline V gives CDR1 SGHTA, CDR2 FQGTGA. This chain's CDR3 is CASSLQWGVYNEQFF. CDR3 nucleotide sequence: TGTGCCAGCAGCTTACAATGGGGGGTCTACAATGAGCAGTTCTTC.

This rearrangement joins TRBV5-4 to TRBJ2-5; 9 bases align to TRBD2. V was pared by 2 bases and J by 1 base, with 6 bases of the junction left unmatched. CDR3 size: 16 residues. The germline gives CDR1 SGHNT, CDR2 YYREEE (reference sequence). CDR3 residues: CASSFNSGGPQETQYF. The CDR3 DNA is TGTGCCAGCAGCTTCAATAGCGGGGGCCCCCAAGAGACCCAGTACTTC.

DNA for the CDR3: TGTGCCACCAGTGATCGATTGAAGGCGGGCACCGGGGAGCTGTTTTTT. It specifies CATSDRLKAGTGELFF. The chain is built from TRBV24-1 and TRBJ2-2; the D gene is possibly TRBD2 (5 bases). From germline, CDR1 is KGHDR and CDR2 SFDVKD. CDR3 size: 16 residues. The V gene lost 3 bases and the J gene lost 4 bases, with 14 bases spanning the gap.

In the case of this clone: The same CDR3 is also encoded by other DNA sequences in this sample. V gene TRBV5-1 combines with J gene TRBJ2-5; D remains ambiguous. V was clipped by 0 bases and J by 1 base, with 7 bases between them. The CDR3 totals 14 residues. In germline, CDR1 is SGHRS, CDR2 YFSETQ. The CDR3 reads CASSLGSSQETQYF. The CDR3, as DNA: TGCGCCAGCAGCTTGGGTAGCTCCCAAGAGACCCAGTACTTC.

This clone appeared a few times. The chain couples TRBV24-1 to TRBJ2-1, with 9 nucleotides matching TRBD1. V lost 0 bases, J lost 5 bases, and 4 bases stayed unmatched. In germline, CDR1 is KGHDR, CDR2 SFDVKD. The CDR3 has 16 residues. For the CDR3, the DNA is TGTGCCACCAGTGATTTGCGACAGGGGGATAACAATGAGCAGTTCTTC. It translates to CATSDLRQGDNNEQFF.

This clone was counted a few times. The V gene is TRBV5-4, the J gene TRBJ1-4; D gene unclear. CDR1 and CDR2 (germline): SGHNT, YYREEE (reference sequence). V lost 3 bases, J lost 2 bases, and 8 bases lay in between. This CDR3 has 14 residues. The CDR3 here is CASSSSGTNEKLFF. DNA of the CDR3: TGTGCCAGCAGCTCCTCGGGGACTAATGAAAAACTGTTTTTT.

The J gene is TRBJ1-1, the V gene TRBV20-1, with a possible D match to TRBD1 (6 bases). Germline V gives CDR1 DFQATT, CDR2 SNEGSKA (reference sequence). V was trimmed by 7 bases and J by 4 bases, leaving 10 bases between them. The CDR3 is 11 residues long. CDR3 DNA sequence: TGCAGTGAGGGGGTTAGCACTGAAGCTTTCTTT. This encodes CSEGVSTEAFF.

The chain uses TRBV28 and TRBJ2-7, with D possibly being TRBD1 (6 bases). V was shortened by 8 bases and J by 0 bases, with 11 bases between the two germline ends. The CDR3 spans 13 residues. CDR1 and CDR2 from the germline V gene are MDHEN and SYDVKM. DNA for the CDR3: TGTGCCAGCTCGGGACACAACTCCTACGAGCAGTACTTC. Translating it yields CASSGHNSYEQYF.

This clone was counted a few times. This sample also contains other DNA sequences that code for the same CDR3. The rearrangement uses TRBV5-1 and TRBJ1-2, with 11 positions matching TRBD1. The germline CDR1 and CDR2 sequences are SGHRS and YFSETQ. V lost 4 bases to trimming and J lost 7 bases; unmatched junction nucleotides: 6. CDR3 size: 14 residues. CDR3: CASSPGQGAAGYTF. In DNA form, the CDR3 reads TGCGCCAGCAGCCCCGGACAGGGGGCTGCTGGCTACACCTTC.